The rows below give T cell receptor beta chains drawn from one sample of a study of blood T cell repertoires in COVID-19. Sequenced by immunoSEQ multiplex PCR; TCRdb stores in-frame clones only, minus some. The sample contains some 150,000 clones, 80% to 90% of which appear only once. The specimen sequenced was peripheral blood. All receptors come from a woman aged 45-59 years in a cohort sampled during active or convalescent COVID-19. Each CDR3 is given with its conserved first and last residue. The D gene is left open where the match is weak. Clone size, where shown, is once, few, many, or a class for clones that have expanded.

d_call clone_size j_call v_call cdr3_aa cdr3_nt
. . TRBJ2-7 TRBV12-3/TRBV12-4 CASSLSLGDEQYF TGTGCCAGCAGTTTGAGTCTAGGTGACGAGCAGTACTTC
TRBD1 . TRBJ1-2 TRBV18 CASSLAGTGLYGYTF TGTGCCAGCTCACTCGCCGGGACAGGGTTATATGGCTACACCTTC
. . TRBJ1-1 TRBV15 CATSRPRGGTVNTEAFF TGTGCCACCAGCAGGCCCCGCGGGGGAACGGTGAACACTGAAGCTTTCTTT
TRBD1 . TRBJ2-2 TRBV7-9 CASSKSGTGNTGELFF TGTGCCAGCAGCAAGTCCGGGACAGGGAACACCGGGGAGCTGTTTTTT
. . TRBJ1-2 TRBV19 CASLPKRTGNYGYTF TGTGCCAGTCTACCAAAACGCACAGGGAACTATGGCTACACCTTC
TRBD1 . TRBJ2-7 TRBV10-3 CAIGSGQSSYEQYF TGTGCCATCGGTTCGGGACAGAGCTCCTACGAGCAGTACTTC
. . TRBJ1-5 TRBV15 CAIAQGQNQPQHF TGTGCCATCGCACAGGGACAAAATCAGCCCCAGCATTTT
. . TRBJ2-3 TRBV7-4 CASSPTGSPDTQYF TGTGCCAGCAGCCCTACAGGCAGTCCAGATACGCAGTATTTT
TRBD2 . TRBJ2-1 TRBV5-6 CASSRGGEQFF TGTGCCAGCAGCCGCGGGGGAGAGCAGTTCTTC
. . TRBJ2-3 TRBV6-5 CASNDPGLGTDTQYF TGTGCCAGCAACGATCCGGGACTTGGAACAGATACGCAGTATTTT
TRBD1 . TRBJ1-6 TRBV3-1/TRBV3-2 CASSHKTGGFSPLHF TGTGCCAGCAGCCATAAGACAGGGGGCTTTTCACCCCTCCACTTT
TRBD1 few TRBJ1-6 TRBV7-9 CASSSGGQPSYNSPLHF TGTGCCAGCAGCTCAGGGGGCCAACCGTCCTATAATTCACCCCTCCACTTT
. . TRBJ2-7 TRBV7-3 CASSPHTGYEQYF TGTGCCAGCAGCCCCCATACAGGGTACGAGCAGTACTTC
. . TRBJ1-1 TRBV30 CACPVHPYMNTEAFF TGTGCCTGCCCCGTCCACCCATACATGAACACTGAAGCTTTCTTT
. few TRBJ1-1 TRBV7-8 CASSSTGTPNTEAFF TGTGCCAGCAGCTCCACCGGGACACCCAACACTGAAGCTTTCTTT
. once TRBJ1-2 TRBV6-2/TRBV6-3 CASSSTEVYGYTF TGTGCCAGCAGTTCCACAGAAGTCTATGGCTACACCTTC